Shown below are 4 T cell receptor beta chains from a single sample sequenced in a study of shared clonotypes between healthy human individuals. Libraries were prepared by immunoSEQ multiplex PCR; TCRdb keeps only in-frame clonotypes and omits some of them. The sample lists more than 1.2 million clones, approximately 98.5% seen once, with approximately 0.4% in the top ten. Sequenced material: naive CD4+ T cells sorted from blood. Indicated subset: CD45RA+ positively selected. The receptors come from a man aged 30 to 39 in good health.

This chain uses TRBV19 with TRBJ2-5; D uncertain. Looked up from germline, CDR1 is LNHDA and CDR2 is SQIVND (reference sequence). The V end lost 7 bases, the J end lost 1 base, and 7 bases lay between the germline ends. This CDR3 has 12 residues. This CDR3 is CASNPPQETQYF. CDR3 nucleotide sequence: TGTGCCAGTAATCCGCCCCAAGAGACCCAGTACTTC.

Comment on this clone: The same CDR3 also results from other DNA sequences found in this sample. The chain has TRBV29-1 and TRBJ1-1; D call uncertain. The CDR3 sequence is 13 residues long. V was pared by 6 bases and J by 0 bases, with 11 bases between. CDR1 is SQVTM and CDR2 is ANQGSEA in the germline V gene. The CDR3 sequence: CSVRPRLNTEAFF. The CDR3 bases are TGCAGCGTGAGGCCCCGTCTGAACACTGAAGCTTTCTTT.

The J gene is TRBJ2-3, the V gene TRBV4-1; 9 bases align to TRBD2. Germline V gene sequence: CDR1 MGHRA, CDR2 YSYEKL. This CDR3 is built from 16 residues. V dropped 5 bases and J dropped 6; count of bases not matched to a gene: 12. The CDR3 loop reads CASSAVLLAGRDTQYF. In nucleotides, the CDR3 is TGCGCCAGCAGCGCGGTGTTACTAGCGGGCCGGGATACGCAGTATTTT.

The V gene is TRBV27, the J gene TRBJ1-1; the D gene is possibly TRBD1 (6 bases). V was cut by 1 base and J by 0 bases, with 9 bases left in between. Per germline, CDR1 MNHEY and CDR2 SMNVEV (reference sequence). The CDR3 is 15 amino acids. The CDR3 coding sequence is TGTGCCAGCAGTTTATACGGGACAATGAACACTGAAGCTTTCTTT. Protein product: CASSLYGTMNTEAFF.